This T cell receptor beta chain was observed in a study of T-cell memory formation after mild COVID-19. Study-wide points: The CD4+ clones that contracted clustered mainly within CM and EM, and the CD8+ clones concentrated in EMRA. Pre-infection memory carried some responding clones, suggesting that cross-reactive memory joined. Clones from the second wave (peaking day 37) had unconfirmed SARS-CoV-2 specificity.

TCRdb reprocessed the 5' RACE reads with MiXCR, giving one entry per CDR3 protein. The sample has hundreds of thousands of distinct CDR3 sequences; 17% are singletons. There are a few counts of this clonotype. Its antigen is unidentified. The CDR3 sequence is 15 residues long. V shed 1 base, J shed 2 bases, and the junction held 4 bases outside the gene matches. Germline CDR1 and CDR2: MGHRA and YSYEKL. This TCR derives from an adult woman who had mild COVID-19 (a few samples of this study predate the infection). Cell type and time point are not known. This rearrangement joins TRBV4-1 to TRBJ1-1; 7 bases line up with TRBD1. Material for sequencing was PBMCs or a T cell subset sorted from them (not recorded which). The CDR3 DNA follows: TGCGCCAGCAGCCAAGGAGACAGGGTAAACACTGAAGCTTTCTTT. It specifies CASSQGDRVNTEAFF.